This passage covers 26 T cell receptor beta chains from one sample sequenced in a study of PD-1 and CTLA-4 blockade in melanoma. TCRdb's copy holds only in-frame clones and misses some; the assay was immunoSEQ multiplex PCR. The table has almost 30,000 clones, 85% to 90% seen once. The specimen was CD8+ T cells from peripheral blood, collected before anti-PD-1 treatment. The origin of the receptors is a human donor with melanoma.

The rearrangement links TRBV15 to TRBJ2-7, with 8 bases aligning to TRBD2. The CDR3 has 15 residues. Germline values: CDR1 LNHNV, CDR2 YYDKDF (reference sequence). The V and J ends lost 5 bases and 0 bases, in that order; junction bases with no gene match: 6. The CDR3 here is CATSFERGSSYEQYF. The CDR3 DNA follows: TGTGCCACCAGCTTCGAGCGGGGGAGCTCCTACGAGCAGTACTTC.

The V and J genes are TRBV9 and TRBJ2-1; 13 bases map to TRBD2. This CDR3 has 15 residues. CDR1 SGDLS and CDR2 YYNGEE come from the germline V gene. The J segment lost 4 bases and the V segment lost 4 bases, leaving 2 bases of the junction unmatched. The CDR3: CASSTGLAGYNEQFF. The CDR3 DNA is TGTGCCAGCAGCACGGGACTAGCGGGATACAATGAGCAGTTCTTC.

The V gene is TRBV3-1 (or the pseudogene TRBV3-2), the J gene TRBJ1-5, with D perhaps TRBD1 (6 bases). Trimming stripped 3 bases from V and 3 bases from J, with 15 bases between. Germline loops: CDR1 LGHDT, CDR2 YNNKEL (reference sequence). There are 16 residues in the CDR3. The DNA for the CDR3 is TGTGCCAGCAGCCATTCCCCGGGGGGGGCCAATCAGCCCCAGCATTTT. This sequence encodes CASSHSPGGANQPQHF.

The chain couples TRBV19 to TRBJ2-2; TRBD2 agrees at 7 bases. CDR3 size: 15 residues. V lost 5 bases to trimming and J lost 1 base; unmatched junction nucleotides: 4. Germline V gives CDR1 LNHDA, CDR2 SQIVND (reference sequence). CDR3 amino acids: CASSDPSGNTGELFF. CDR3 nucleotides: TGTGCCAGTAGTGACCCTAGCGGGAACACCGGGGAGCTGTTTTTT.

This sequence joins TRBV9 and TRBJ2-3, with D possibly TRBD2 on 6 matching bases. The V end was cut by 0 bases, the J end by 1 base, with 9 bases between. The CDR3 runs 15 residues. Germline assignment: CDR1 SGDLS and CDR2 YYNGEE. CDR3: CASSVVGRRTDTQYF. The CDR3 nucleotides are TGTGCCAGCAGCGTAGTCGGGAGACGCACAGATACGCAGTATTTT.

The chain is built from TRBV9 and TRBJ2-7; D uncertain. Germline values: CDR1 SGDLS, CDR2 YYNGEE. Between the trimmed V and J ends, which lost 0 bases and 5 bases, there was a span of 15 bases. The CDR3 runs 15 residues. The CDR3 region has the DNA TGTGCCAGCAGCGTAGGTGGGAATAGGGCCGACGAGCAGTACTTC. Residues: CASSVGGNRADEQYF.

The DNA for the CDR3 is TGTGCCAGCAGCCGCGGAGGAGCCTACGAGCAGTACTTC. This sequence encodes CASSRGGAYEQYF. The rearrangement links TRBV3-1 (or the pseudogene TRBV3-2) to TRBJ2-7; D may be TRBD2 (5 bases). Trimming took 4 bases from V and 2 from J, leaving 9 bases between them. CDR3 length: 13 amino acids. The germline gives CDR1 LGHDT, CDR2 YNNKEL (reference sequence).

The gene calls are TRBV27 and TRBJ2-7; 8 bases match TRBD2. With V trimmed by 4 bases and J by 0 bases, 2 bases remained unmatched. Germline loops: CDR1 MNHEY, CDR2 SMNVEV (reference sequence). The CDR3 loop spans 14 amino acids. CDR3 in amino acids: CASSSSGGSYEQYF. The CDR3, as DNA: TGTGCCAGCAGTTCCAGCGGGGGCTCCTACGAGCAGTACTTC.

The V gene is TRBV19, the J gene TRBJ2-1, with D hard to call. V shed 7 bases and J shed 1 base, with 11 bases lying between them. Germline V gives CDR1 LNHDA, CDR2 SQIVND (reference sequence). CDR3 length equals 14 residues. The CDR3 is CASNPARSYNEQFF. DNA of the CDR3: TGTGCCAGTAACCCCGCAAGATCCTACAATGAGCAGTTCTTC.

This chain joins TRBV5-1 and TRBJ2-7, with no clear D. Germline V gene sequence: CDR1 SGHRS, CDR2 YFSETQ. The CDR3 sequence is 13 residues long. Trimming left V 4 bases short and J 3 bases short, with 11 bases between. The CDR3 reads CASSPTDGYEQYF. CDR3 nucleotide sequence: TGCGCCAGCAGCCCTACTGACGGCTACGAGCAGTACTTC.

The chain employs TRBV3-1 (or the pseudogene TRBV3-2) and TRBJ1-2; D remains ambiguous. Germline V CDR1 and CDR2: LGHDT, YNNKEL (reference sequence). The CDR3 contains 12 residues. Trimming left V 0 bases short and J 5 bases short, with 4 bases between. CDR3 DNA sequence: TGTGCCAGCAGCCAAGAGCAGTATGGCTACACCTTC. This gives the protein CASSQEQYGYTF.

The CDR3 loop reads CASSAVAGGHSTDTQYF. In nucleotides, the CDR3 is TGTGCCAGCAGTGCGGTAGCGGGGGGCCATAGCACAGATACGCAGTATTTT. The chain joins TRBV6-4 to TRBJ2-3; TRBD2 agrees at 10 bases. The V gene end was trimmed by 4 bases and the J gene end by 0 bases; junction bases not matched to a gene: 7. Germline-derived CDR1 and CDR2 are MRHNA and SNTAGT. The CDR3 loop spans 17 amino acids.

This chain links TRBV19 with TRBJ2-1; 9 bases line up with TRBD2. This CDR3 is built from 16 residues. The V and J ends lost 3 bases and 0 bases, in that order; junction bases with no gene match: 3. Germline values: CDR1 LNHDA, CDR2 SQIVND (reference sequence). Here the CDR3 DNA reads TGTGCCAGTAGTATCGATAGCGGGGGCTCCTACAATGAGCAGTTCTTC. Protein: CASSIDSGGSYNEQFF.

The J gene is TRBJ2-6, the V gene TRBV7-8; a possible D gene is TRBD1 (6 bases). The germline V gene encodes CDR1 SGHVS and CDR2 FQNEAQ. The CDR3 loop spans 15 amino acids. V was trimmed by 7 bases and J by 3 bases, leaving 13 bases between them. CDR3 in amino acids: CASTHQGFGANVLTF. The CDR3, as DNA: TGTGCCAGCACTCACCAGGGGTTTGGGGCCAACGTCCTGACTTTC.

The rearrangement links TRBV5-5 to TRBJ1-2; D uncertain. This CDR3 has 13 residues. Looked up from germline, CDR1 is SGHKS and CDR2 is YYEKEE (reference sequence). Between the trimmed V and J ends, which lost 0 bases and 3 bases, there was a span of 6 bases. Here the CDR3 DNA reads TGTGCCAGCAGCTTGGAAGCAGACTATGGCTACACCTTC. Translating gives CASSLEADYGYTF.

V is TRBV29-1 and J is TRBJ1-1; 9 bases line up with TRBD1. Unmatched junction bases numbered 9, after V lost 6 bases and J lost 10 bases. This CDR3 has 12 amino acids. Germline CDR1 is SQVTM and CDR2 is ANQGSEA. CDR3 protein: CSVWTGAEAAFF. The CDR3 DNA reads as TGCAGCGTGTGGACAGGGGCCGAGGCAGCTTTCTTT.

V is TRBV30 and J is TRBJ1-2; D is unresolved. Germline lookup yields CDR1 GTSNPN and CDR2 SVGIG (reference sequence). The CDR3 totals 15 residues. With 0 bases removed from V and 0 bases from J, the gap between germline ends came to 11 bases. The CDR3 bases are TGTGCCTGGAGTGTAGCTTCGGCAGCTAACTATGGCTACACCTTC. Protein sequence: CAWSVASAANYGYTF.

The chain recombines TRBV27 with TRBJ2-1; 10 nucleotides align to TRBD2. The trim removed 5 bases at V and 4 bases at J, leaving 5 bases unmatched. The CDR3 spans 15 residues. Germline loops: CDR1 MNHEY, CDR2 SMNVEV (reference sequence). The CDR3 DNA is TGTGCCAGCAGTCTACTAGCGGGGTTTTACAATGAGCAGTTCTTC. It is translated as CASSLLAGFYNEQFF.

In this sample, this clone turned up a few times. CDR3: CASSFGTSITSGNTIYF. CDR3 nucleotide sequence: TGTGCCAGCAGCTTCGGGACATCCATTACCTCTGGAAACACCATATATTTT. This chain joins TRBV11-2 and TRBJ1-3; possible D gene TRBD1, 6 bases. V was pared by 3 bases and J by 0 bases, with 15 bases between. The CDR3 consists of 17 residues. Germline CDR1 and CDR2: SGHAT and FQNNGV.

This chain connects TRBV11-3 to TRBJ2-3; the D is unclear. V was cut by 1 base and J by 3 bases, with 8 bases left in between. Per the germline V gene, CDR1 is SGHNT and CDR2 is YENEEA. This CDR3 spans 14 amino acids. The CDR3 nucleotides read TGTGCCAGCAGCTTAGTTGGTGGGACAGATACGCAGTATTTT. This encodes CASSLVGGTDTQYF.

This clone appeared a single time. This chain joins TRBV27 and TRBJ2-7, with D possibly being TRBD2 (7 bases). Germline V CDR1 and CDR2: MNHEY, SMNVEV (reference sequence). V lost 6 bases, J lost 4 bases, and 16 bases lay in between. The CDR3 consists of 14 residues. CDR3: CASRPRGAAYEQYF. DNA for the CDR3: TGTGCCAGCAGGCCCCGGGGGGCCGCGTACGAGCAGTACTTC.

The V gene is TRBV3-1 (or the pseudogene TRBV3-2), the J gene TRBJ1-2; D call uncertain. The germline V gene encodes CDR1 LGHDT and CDR2 YNNKEL (reference sequence). This CDR3 is built from 11 residues. Trimming stripped 0 bases from V and 8 bases from J, with 4 bases between. The CDR3 DNA reads as TGTGCCAGCAGCCAAGAATCCGGCTACACCTTC. It is translated as CASSQESGYTF.

This rearrangement joins TRBV6-5 to TRBJ2-2; perhaps TRBD1 as D (5 bases). The CDR3 totals 13 residues. V lost 6 bases to trimming and J lost 6 bases, with 11 bases between them. Germline V gives CDR1 MNHEY, CDR2 SVGAGI. The CDR3, as DNA: TGTGCCAGCAGAGGGGTGTTTGCCGGGGAGCTGTTTTTT. Protein: CASRGVFAGELFF.

The J gene is TRBJ1-1, the V gene TRBV30; a possible D gene is TRBD1 (5 bases). Germline V gives CDR1 GTSNPN, CDR2 SVGIG (reference sequence). CDR3 length equals 14 residues. V dropped 4 bases and J dropped 4 bases, with 16 bases sitting between them. The CDR3 DNA reads TGTGCCTGGATACCTGACGGGGGAGTCACTGAAGCTTTCTTT. Amino acids: CAWIPDGGVTEAFF.

This chain links TRBV5-4 with TRBJ1-4, with D perhaps matching TRBD1 (6 bases). This CDR3 is built from 14 residues. CDR1 and CDR2 (germline): SGHNT, YYREEE (reference sequence). V dropped 3 bases and J dropped 7 bases, with 13 bases sitting between them. The CDR3 loop is CASSSEGEGEKLFF. Written as DNA, the CDR3 is TGTGCCAGCAGCTCCGAGGGGGAGGGTGAAAAACTGTTTTTT.

V gene TRBV12-3 or TRBV12-4 combines with J gene TRBJ1-4; D may be TRBD1 (5 bases). Trimming stripped 3 bases from V and 8 bases from J, with 7 bases between. This CDR3 has 12 residues. The CDR3 region is CASSFGGEKLFF. For the CDR3, the DNA is TGTGCCAGCAGTTTCGGGGGGGAAAAACTGTTTTTT.